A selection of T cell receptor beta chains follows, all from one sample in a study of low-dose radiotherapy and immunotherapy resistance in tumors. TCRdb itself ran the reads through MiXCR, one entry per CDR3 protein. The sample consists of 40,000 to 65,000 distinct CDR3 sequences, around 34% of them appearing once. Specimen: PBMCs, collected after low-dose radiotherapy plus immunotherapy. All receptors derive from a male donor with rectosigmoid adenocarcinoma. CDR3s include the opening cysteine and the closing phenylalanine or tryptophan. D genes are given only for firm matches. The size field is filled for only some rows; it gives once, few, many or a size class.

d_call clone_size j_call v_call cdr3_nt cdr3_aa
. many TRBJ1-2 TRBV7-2 TGTGCCAGCAGCATTACGAGGGTGTTGGGCTATGGCTACACCTTC CASSITRVLGYGYTF
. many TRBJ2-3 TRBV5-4 TGTGCCAGCAGCCCCCAAACCCTCTCAACAGATACGCAGTATTTT CASSPQTLSTDTQYF
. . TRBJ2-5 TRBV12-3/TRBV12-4 TGTGCCAGCAGTTTAAGGGACCCCGAGGCCCAGTACTTC CASSLRDPEAQYF
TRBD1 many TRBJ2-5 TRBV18 TGTGCCAGCTCACCACGTGGACAGGAGAAGGGGACCCAGTACTTC CASSPRGQEKGTQYF
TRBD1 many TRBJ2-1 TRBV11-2 TGTGCCAGCAGTCAGGGGGAAAATGAGCAGTTCTTC CASSQGENEQFF
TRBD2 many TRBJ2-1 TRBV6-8 TGTGCCAGCACCGGTAGCGGGAGGCTCCTAGATGAGCAGTTCTTC CASTGSGRLLDEQFF
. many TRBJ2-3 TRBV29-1 TGCAGCGTTGAGGACCACACAGATACGCAGTATTTT CSVEDHTDTQYF
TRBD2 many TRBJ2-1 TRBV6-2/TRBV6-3 TGTGCCAGCAGTTACGAGGCGGGAGGCTACAATGAGCAGTTCTTC CASSYEAGGYNEQFF
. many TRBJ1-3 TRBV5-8 TGTGCCAGCAGCTTTCTCGGGGGTGGAAACACCATATATTTT CASSFLGGGNTIYF
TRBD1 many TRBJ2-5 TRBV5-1 TGCGCCAGCAGGACCGGGACAGGGGGCGTAGAGACCCAGTACTTC CASRTGTGGVETQYF
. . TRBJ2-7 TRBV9 TGTGCCAGCAGCGTAGAGGTGGGGGAGGCCTACGAGCAGTACTTC CASSVEVGEAYEQYF
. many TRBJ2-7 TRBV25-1 TGTGCCAGCAAGAGCCACGGGCCCTACGAGCAGTACTTC CASKSHGPYEQYF
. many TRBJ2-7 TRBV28 TGTGCCAGCACCTCGATAGCGGTCGGGCCCTACGAGCAGTACTTC CASTSIAVGPYEQYF
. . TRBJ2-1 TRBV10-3 TGTGCCATCAGTACAGGAGGGGGAAGGCAAAACAATGAGCAGTTCTTC CAISTGGGRQNNEQFF
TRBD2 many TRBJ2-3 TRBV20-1 TGCAGTGCTAGATCCAGCGGGGGTACAGATACGCAGTATTTT CSARSSGGTDTQYF
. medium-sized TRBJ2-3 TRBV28 TGTGCCAGCAGTTTATCTTCCGGCACAGATACGCAGTATTTT CASSLSSGTDTQYF
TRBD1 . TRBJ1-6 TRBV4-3 TGCGCCAGCAGCACCGGGACAGGGAATTCACCCCTCCACTTT CASSTGTGNSPLHF
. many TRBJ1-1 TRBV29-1 TGCAGCGCTGGGGTGGTCACTGAAGCTTTCTTT CSAGVVTEAFF
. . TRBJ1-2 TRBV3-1 TGTGCCAGCAGCCAAGATCTGCAGGGCAGAGGCTACACCTTC CASSQDLQGRGYTF
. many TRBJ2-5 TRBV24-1 TGTGCCACCAGTGATGGTGCTGCGGGGGCCCAAGAGACCCAGTACTTC CATSDGAAGAQETQYF
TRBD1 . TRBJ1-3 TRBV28 TGTGCCAGCAGTCCCCCGAGACAGGGTCAGGACACCATATATTTT CASSPPRQGQDTIYF
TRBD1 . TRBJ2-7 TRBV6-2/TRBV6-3 TGTGCCAGCAGTTACCGGGACAGGGATGAGCAGTACTTC CASSYRDRDEQYF
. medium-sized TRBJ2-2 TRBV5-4 TGTGCCAGCAGCTCAGCAATACAGGGTTTCGCCGGGGAGCTGTTTTTT CASSSAIQGFAGELFF
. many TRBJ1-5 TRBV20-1 TGCAGTGCTACTTCGACTAAGCCCGAGCCCCAGCATTTT CSATSTKPEPQHF
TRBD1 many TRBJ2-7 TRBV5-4 TGTGCCAGCAGCCGGGACAGTTTTGGGCAGTACTTC CASSRDSFGQYF
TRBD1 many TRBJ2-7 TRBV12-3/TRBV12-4 TGTGCCAGCAGTTCGGGACAGGGGGGGACTAAGTCCTACGAGCAGTACTTC CASSSGQGGTKSYEQYF
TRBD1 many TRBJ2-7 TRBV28 TGTGCCAGCAGTCCGGGACAGGGGGCCTATGGGCAGTACTTC CASSPGQGAYGQYF
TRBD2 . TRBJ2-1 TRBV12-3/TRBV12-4 TGTGCCAGCAGTTTGGCTGGGGGGGGCAATGAGCAGTTCTTC CASSLAGGGNEQFF
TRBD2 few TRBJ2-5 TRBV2 TGTGCCAGCAGTGAGGCGGCTAGCGGAGAGACCCAGTACTTC CASSEAASGETQYF
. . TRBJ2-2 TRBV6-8 TGTGCCAGCAGTTACGGAAACGAAGGGACCGGGGAGCTGTTTTTT CASSYGNEGTGELFF
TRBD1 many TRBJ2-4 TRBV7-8 TGTGCCAGCAGCTTAGAACAGGGGCAAAACATTCAGTACTTC CASSLEQGQNIQYF
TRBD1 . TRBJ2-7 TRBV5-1 TGCGCCAGCAGCCTGGGGACAGGGGGAACGGAGCAGTACTTC CASSLGTGGTEQYF
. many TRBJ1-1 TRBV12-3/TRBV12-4 TGTGCCAGCATTTCGTATATGAACACTGAAGCTTTCTTT CASISYMNTEAFF
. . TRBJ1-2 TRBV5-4 TGTGCCAGCAGCTTCGGCCAGTGGAACTATGGCTACACCTTC CASSFGQWNYGYTF
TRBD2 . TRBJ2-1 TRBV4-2 TGTGCCAGCAGCCAAGATTCAGCGGGAAGGTACAATGAGCAGTTCTTC CASSQDSAGRYNEQFF
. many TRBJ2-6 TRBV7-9 TGTGCCAGCACCCAGGGAACTGGGGCCAACGTCCTGACTTTC CASTQGTGANVLTF
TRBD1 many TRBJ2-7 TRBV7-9 TGTGCCAGCAGCCCCATGGGAGGACAGGGGACGGGGGGCCTCGAGCAGTACTTC CASSPMGGQGTGGLEQYF
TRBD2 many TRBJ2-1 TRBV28 TGTGCCAGCAGTTTACTAAGCGGGGGGGCCGCGGAGCAGTTCTTC CASSLLSGGAAEQFF
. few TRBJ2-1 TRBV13 TGTGCCAGCAACGCGGGCTCCTCCTACAATGAGCAGTTCTTC CASNAGSSYNEQFF
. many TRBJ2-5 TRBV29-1 TGCAGCGTACGAAACTCGACGCAGGGGACCCAGTACTTC CSVRNSTQGTQYF
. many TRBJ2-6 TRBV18 TGTGCCAGCTCACCTTCTGGGGCCAACGTCCTGACTTTC CASSPSGANVLTF
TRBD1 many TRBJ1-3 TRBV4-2 TGTGCCAGCAGCCAAGAACGCGTGGACAGGGGACACTCTGGAAACACCATATATTTT CASSQERVDRGHSGNTIYF
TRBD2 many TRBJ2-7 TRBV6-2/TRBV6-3 TGTGCCAGCAGTCTACTAGCGGGAGGATTTTACGAGCAGTACTTC CASSLLAGGFYEQYF
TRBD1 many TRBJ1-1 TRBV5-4 TGTGCCAGCAGCTTGGGACAGGGGGCGCGGACTGAAGCTTTCTTT CASSLGQGARTEAFF
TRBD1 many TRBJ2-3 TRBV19 TGTGCCAGCAAGACAGGGGGCACAGATACGCAGTATTTT CASKTGGTDTQYF
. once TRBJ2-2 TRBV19 . CASSIDSISVNRDGSCFF
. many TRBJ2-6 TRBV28 TGTGCCAGCAGCCGAGGAAGACACACCTCTGGGGCCAACGTCCTGACTTTC CASSRGRHTSGANVLTF
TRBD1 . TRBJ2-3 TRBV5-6 TGTGCCAGCAGCTCCCGGACAGGGATGACAGATACGCAGTATTTT CASSSRTGMTDTQYF
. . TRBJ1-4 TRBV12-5 TGTGCTAGTGGCCTCGGGACACCGGCTAATGAAAAACTGTTTTTT CASGLGTPANEKLFF
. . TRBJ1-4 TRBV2 TGTGCCAGCAGTCCCAGTGGCGGGCGACCTAATAAAAAACTGTTTTTT CASSPSGGRPNKKLFF
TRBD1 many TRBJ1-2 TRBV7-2 TGTGCCAGCAGCCCGGACAGGGTTAACTATGGCTACACCTTC CASSPDRVNYGYTF
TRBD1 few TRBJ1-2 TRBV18 TGTGCCAGCTCAGCACAGGGGCTCTATGGCTACACCTTC CASSAQGLYGYTF